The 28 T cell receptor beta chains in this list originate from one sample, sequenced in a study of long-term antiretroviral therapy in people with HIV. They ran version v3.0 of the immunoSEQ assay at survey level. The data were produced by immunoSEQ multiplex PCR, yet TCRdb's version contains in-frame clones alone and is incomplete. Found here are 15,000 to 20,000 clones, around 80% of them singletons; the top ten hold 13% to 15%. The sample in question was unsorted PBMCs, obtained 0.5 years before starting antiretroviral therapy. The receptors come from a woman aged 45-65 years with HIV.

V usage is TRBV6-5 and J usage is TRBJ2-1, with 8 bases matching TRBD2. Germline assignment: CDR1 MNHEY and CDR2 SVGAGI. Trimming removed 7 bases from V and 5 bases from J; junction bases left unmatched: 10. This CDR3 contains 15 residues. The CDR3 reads CASTYTGGRNNEQFF. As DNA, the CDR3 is TGTGCCAGCACTTATACGGGGGGGCGAAACAATGAGCAGTTCTTC.

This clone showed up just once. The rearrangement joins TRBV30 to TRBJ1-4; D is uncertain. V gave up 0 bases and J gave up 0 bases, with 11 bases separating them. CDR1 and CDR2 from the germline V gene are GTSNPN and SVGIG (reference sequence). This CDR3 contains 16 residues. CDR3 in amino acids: CAWSVDLDATNEKLFF. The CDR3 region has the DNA TGTGCCTGGAGTGTAGACCTTGATGCAACTAATGAAAAACTGTTTTTT.

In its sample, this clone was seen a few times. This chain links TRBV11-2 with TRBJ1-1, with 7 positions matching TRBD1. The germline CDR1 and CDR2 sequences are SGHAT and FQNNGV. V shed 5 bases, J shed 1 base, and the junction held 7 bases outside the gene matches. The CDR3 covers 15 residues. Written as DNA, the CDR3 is TGTGCCAGCAGCGACCCTAGACAGGGGAACACTGAAGCTTTCTTT. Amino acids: CASSDPRQGNTEAFF. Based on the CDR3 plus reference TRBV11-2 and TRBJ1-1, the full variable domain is EAGVAQSPRYKIIEKRQSVAFWCNPISGHATLYWYQQILGQGPKLLIQFQNNGVVDDSQLPKDRFSAERLKGVDSTLKIQPAKLEDSAVYLCASSDPRQGNTEAFFGQGTRLTVV.

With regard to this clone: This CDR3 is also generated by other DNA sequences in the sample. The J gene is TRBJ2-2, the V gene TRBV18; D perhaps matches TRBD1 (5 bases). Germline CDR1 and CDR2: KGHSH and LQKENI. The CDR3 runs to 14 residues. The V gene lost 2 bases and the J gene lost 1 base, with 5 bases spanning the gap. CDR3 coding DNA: TGTGCCAGCTCACCAGACAGGAACACCGGGGAGCTGTTTTTT. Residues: CASSPDRNTGELFF.

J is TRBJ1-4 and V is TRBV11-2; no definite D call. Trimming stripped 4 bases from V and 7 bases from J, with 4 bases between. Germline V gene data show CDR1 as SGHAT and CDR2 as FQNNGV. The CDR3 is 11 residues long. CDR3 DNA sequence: TGTGCCAGCAGCTCGATTGAAAAACTGTTTTTT. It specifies CASSSIEKLFF.

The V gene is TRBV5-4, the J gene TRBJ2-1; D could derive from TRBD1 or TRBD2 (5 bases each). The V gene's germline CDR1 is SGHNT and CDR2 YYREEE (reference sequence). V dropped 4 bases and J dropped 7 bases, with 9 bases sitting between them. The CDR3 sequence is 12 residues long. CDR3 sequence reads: CASSGTLNEQFF. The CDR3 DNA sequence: TGTGCCAGCAGCGGGACCTTAAATGAGCAGTTCTTC.

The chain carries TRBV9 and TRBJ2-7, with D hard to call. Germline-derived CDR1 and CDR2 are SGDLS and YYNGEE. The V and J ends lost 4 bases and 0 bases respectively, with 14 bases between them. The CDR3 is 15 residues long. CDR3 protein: CASSTDGQSSYEQYF. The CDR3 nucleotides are TGTGCCAGCAGCACAGACGGCCAGAGCTCCTACGAGCAGTACTTC.

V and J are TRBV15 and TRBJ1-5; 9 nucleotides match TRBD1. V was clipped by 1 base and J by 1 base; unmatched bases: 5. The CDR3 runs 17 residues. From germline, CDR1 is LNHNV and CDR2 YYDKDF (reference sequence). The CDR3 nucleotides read TGTGCCACCAGCAGAGTAGAGGACAGGGGAAGCAATCAGCCCCAGCATTTT. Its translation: CATSRVEDRGSNQPQHF.

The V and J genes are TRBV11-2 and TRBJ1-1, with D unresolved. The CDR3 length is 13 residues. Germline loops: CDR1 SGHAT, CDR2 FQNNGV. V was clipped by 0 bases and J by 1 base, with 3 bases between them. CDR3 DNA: TGTGCCAGCAGCTTAGAGGGGAACACTGAAGCTTTCTTT. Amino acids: CASSLEGNTEAFF.

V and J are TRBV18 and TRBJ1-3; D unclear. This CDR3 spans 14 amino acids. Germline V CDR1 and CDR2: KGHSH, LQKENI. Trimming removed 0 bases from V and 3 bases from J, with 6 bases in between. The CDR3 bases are TGTGCCAGCTCACCACCGGGTTTTGGAAACACCATATATTTT. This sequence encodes CASSPPGFGNTIYF. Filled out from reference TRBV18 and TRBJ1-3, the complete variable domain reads NAGVMQNPRHLVRRRGQEARLRCSPMKGHSHVYWYRQLPEEGLKFMVYLQKENIIDESGMPKERFSAEFPKEGPSILRIQQVVRGDSAAYFCASSPPGFGNTIYFGEGSWLTVV.

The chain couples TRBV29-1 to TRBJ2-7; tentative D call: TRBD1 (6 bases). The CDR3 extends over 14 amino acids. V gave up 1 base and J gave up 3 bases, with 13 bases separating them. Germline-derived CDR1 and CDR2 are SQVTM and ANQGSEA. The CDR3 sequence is CSVEVGDRSYEQYF. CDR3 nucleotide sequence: TGCAGCGTTGAAGTTGGAGACAGGAGCTACGAGCAGTACTTC.

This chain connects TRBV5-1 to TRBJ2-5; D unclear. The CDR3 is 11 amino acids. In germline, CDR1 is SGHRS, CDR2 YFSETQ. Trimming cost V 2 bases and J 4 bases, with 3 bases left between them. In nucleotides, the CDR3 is TGCGCCAGCAGCTTTGGAGAGACCCAGTACTTC. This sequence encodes CASSFGETQYF.

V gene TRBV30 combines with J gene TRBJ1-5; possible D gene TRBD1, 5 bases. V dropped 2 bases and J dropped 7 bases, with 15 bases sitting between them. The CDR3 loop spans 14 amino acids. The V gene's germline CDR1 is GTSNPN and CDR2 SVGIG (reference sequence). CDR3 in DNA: TGTGCCTGGAGTCTAGACGGGGGGGGACAGCCCCAGCATTTT. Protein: CAWSLDGGGQPQHF. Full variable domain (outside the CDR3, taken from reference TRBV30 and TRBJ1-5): SQTIHQWPATLVQPVGSPLSLECTVEGTSNPNLYWYRQAAGRGLQLLFYSVGIGQISSEVPQNLSASRPQDRQFILSSKKLLLSDSGFYLCAWSLDGGGQPQHFGDGTRLSIL.

The CDR3 region is CSVAAGDYEQYF. As DNA, the CDR3 is TGCAGCGTTGCGGCCGGGGACTACGAGCAGTACTTC. This chain joins TRBV29-1 and TRBJ2-7; TRBD2 might be the D (5 bases). This CDR3 is 12 amino acids long. In germline, CDR1 is SQVTM, CDR2 ANQGSEA. V shed 4 bases and J shed 3 bases, with 10 bases lying between them.

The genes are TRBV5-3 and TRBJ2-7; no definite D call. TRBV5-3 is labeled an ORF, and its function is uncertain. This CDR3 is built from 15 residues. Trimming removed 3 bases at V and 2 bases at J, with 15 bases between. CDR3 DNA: TGTGCCAGAAGCTGGATTGAGAGTAGGGCCTACGAGCAGTACTTC. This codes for CARSWIESRAYEQYF.

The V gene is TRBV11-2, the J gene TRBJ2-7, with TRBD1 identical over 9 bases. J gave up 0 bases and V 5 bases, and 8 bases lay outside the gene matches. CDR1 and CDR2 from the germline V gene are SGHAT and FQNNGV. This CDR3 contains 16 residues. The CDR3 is CASSPTGGTLSYEQYF. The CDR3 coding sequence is TGTGCCAGCAGCCCGACAGGGGGAACCCTCTCCTACGAGCAGTACTTC.

CDR3 bases: TGTGCCAGCAGTTACTCGTGGGAGGGGCGACGACAGCCCCAGCATTTT. It yields the protein CASSYSWEGRRQPQHF. The chain is built from TRBV6-5 and TRBJ1-5; possibly TRBD1 for D (5 bases). The CDR3 runs to 16 residues. The V end lost 0 bases, the J end lost 7 bases, and 16 bases lay between the germline ends. Germline assignment: CDR1 MNHEY and CDR2 SVGAGI.

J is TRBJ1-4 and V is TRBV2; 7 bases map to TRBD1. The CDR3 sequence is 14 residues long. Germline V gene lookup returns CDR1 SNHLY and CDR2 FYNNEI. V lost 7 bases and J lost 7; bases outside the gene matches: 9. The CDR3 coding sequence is TGTGCCAGCAAAATCGAGGGGGCGGTTGAAAAACTGTTTTTT. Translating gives CASKIEGAVEKLFF.

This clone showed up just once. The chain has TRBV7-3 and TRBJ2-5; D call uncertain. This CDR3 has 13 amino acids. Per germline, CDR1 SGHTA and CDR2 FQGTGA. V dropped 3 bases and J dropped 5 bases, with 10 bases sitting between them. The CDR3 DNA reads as TGTGCCAGCAGCTTGGGCCTATGGGAGACCCAGTACTTC. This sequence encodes CASSLGLWETQYF.

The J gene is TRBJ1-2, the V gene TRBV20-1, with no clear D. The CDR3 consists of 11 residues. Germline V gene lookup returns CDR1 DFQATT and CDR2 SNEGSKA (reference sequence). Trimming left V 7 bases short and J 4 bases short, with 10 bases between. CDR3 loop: CSVRVSYGYTF. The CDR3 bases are TGCAGTGTGAGGGTTAGCTATGGCTACACCTTC.

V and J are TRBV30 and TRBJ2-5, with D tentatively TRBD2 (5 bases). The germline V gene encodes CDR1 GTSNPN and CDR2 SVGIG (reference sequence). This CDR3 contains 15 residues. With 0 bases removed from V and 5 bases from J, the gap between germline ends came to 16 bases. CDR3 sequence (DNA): TGTGCCTGGAGTGTGGATCGCGGGCGCCGGGAGACCCAGTACTTC. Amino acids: CAWSVDRGRRETQYF. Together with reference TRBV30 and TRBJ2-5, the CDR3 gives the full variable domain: SQTIHQWPATLVQPVGSPLSLECTVEGTSNPNLYWYRQAAGRGLQLLFYSVGIGQISSEVPQNLSASRPQDRQFILSSKKLLLSDSGFYLCAWSVDRGRRETQYFGPGTRLLVL.

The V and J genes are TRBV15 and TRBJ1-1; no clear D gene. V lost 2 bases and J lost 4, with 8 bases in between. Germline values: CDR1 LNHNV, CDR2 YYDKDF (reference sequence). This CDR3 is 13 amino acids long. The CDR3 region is CATSRKGFTEAFF. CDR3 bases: TGTGCCACCAGCAGAAAAGGGTTCACTGAAGCTTTCTTT.

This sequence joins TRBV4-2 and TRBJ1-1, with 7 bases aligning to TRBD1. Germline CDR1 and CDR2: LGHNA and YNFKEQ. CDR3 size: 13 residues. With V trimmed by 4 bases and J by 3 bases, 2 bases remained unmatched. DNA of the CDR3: TGTGCCAGCAGCCGGCAGGGGGACACTGAAGCTTTCTTT. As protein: CASSRQGDTEAFF.

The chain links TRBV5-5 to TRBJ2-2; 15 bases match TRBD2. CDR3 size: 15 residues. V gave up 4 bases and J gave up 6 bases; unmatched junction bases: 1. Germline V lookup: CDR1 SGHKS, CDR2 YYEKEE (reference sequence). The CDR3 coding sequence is TGTGCCAGCAGCAGGACTAGCGGGGGGGCCGGGGAGCTGTTTTTT. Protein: CASSRTSGGAGELFF.

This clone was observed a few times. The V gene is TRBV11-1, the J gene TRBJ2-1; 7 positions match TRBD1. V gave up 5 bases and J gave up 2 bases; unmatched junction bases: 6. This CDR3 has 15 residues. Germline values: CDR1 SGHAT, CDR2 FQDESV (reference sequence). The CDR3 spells CASSRTGAPYNEQFF. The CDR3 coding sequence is TGTGCCAGCAGCCGTACAGGGGCCCCCTACAATGAGCAGTTCTTC.

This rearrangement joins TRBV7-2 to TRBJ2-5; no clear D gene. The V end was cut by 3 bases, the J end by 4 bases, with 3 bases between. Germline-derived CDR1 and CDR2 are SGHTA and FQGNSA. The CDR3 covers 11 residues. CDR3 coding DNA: TGTGCCAGCAGCTTTTTAGAGACCCAGTACTTC. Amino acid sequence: CASSFLETQYF. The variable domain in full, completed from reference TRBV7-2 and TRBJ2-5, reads GAGVSQSPSNKVTEKGKDVELRCDPISGHTALYWYRQSLGQGLEFLIYFQGNSAPDKSGLPSDRFSAERTGGSVSTLTIQRTQQEDSAVYLCASSFLETQYFGPGTRLLVL.

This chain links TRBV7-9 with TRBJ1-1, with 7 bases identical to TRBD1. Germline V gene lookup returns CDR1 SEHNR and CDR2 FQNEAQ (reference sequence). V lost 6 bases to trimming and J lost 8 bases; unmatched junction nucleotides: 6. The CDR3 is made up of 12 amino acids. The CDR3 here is CASRLRDREAFF. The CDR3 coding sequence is TGTGCCAGCAGATTAAGGGACAGAGAAGCTTTCTTT.

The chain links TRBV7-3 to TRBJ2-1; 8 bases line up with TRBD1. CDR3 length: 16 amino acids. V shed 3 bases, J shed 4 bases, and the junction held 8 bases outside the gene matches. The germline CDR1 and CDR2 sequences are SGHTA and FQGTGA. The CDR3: CASSFMSGTGYNEQFF. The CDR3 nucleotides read TGTGCCAGCAGCTTCATGTCCGGGACAGGTTACAATGAGCAGTTCTTC.